This TCR beta chain is drawn from a study of OX40 agonist ivuxolimab in advanced cancers. With respect to this clone: Its matching antigen is unknown.

The CDR3 consists of 14 residues. The germline CDR1 and CDR2 sequences are SEHNR and FQNEAQ (reference sequence). V dropped 3 bases and J dropped 3 bases, with 11 bases sitting between them. General study points: There were, on average, more expanded clones in CD8+ T cells than in CD4+.

Clones were sequenced by immunoSEQ multiplex PCR, and TCRdb holds only the in-frame ones, with some missing. The sample yields fewer than 30,000 clones, around 79% seen once. Source: CD4+ or CD8+ T cells sorted from blood, taken in a trial of the OX40 agonist ivuxolimab. The chain uses TRBV7-9 and TRBJ1-1, with D hard to call. This sequence was found in an adult with an advanced solid tumor such as melanoma, head and neck, liver or kidney cancer. The CDR3 DNA sequence: TGTGCCAGCAGCTTTAAGGGCCAGGACACTGAAGCTTTCTTT. As protein: CASSFKGQDTEAFF. The whole variable domain, filled in from reference TRBV7-9 and TRBJ1-1, reads DTGVSQNPRHKITKRGQNVTFRCDPISEHNRLYWYRQTLGQGPEFLTYFQNEAQLEKSRLLSDRFSAERPKGSFSTLEIQRTEQGDSAMYLCASSFKGQDTEAFFGQGTRLTVV.